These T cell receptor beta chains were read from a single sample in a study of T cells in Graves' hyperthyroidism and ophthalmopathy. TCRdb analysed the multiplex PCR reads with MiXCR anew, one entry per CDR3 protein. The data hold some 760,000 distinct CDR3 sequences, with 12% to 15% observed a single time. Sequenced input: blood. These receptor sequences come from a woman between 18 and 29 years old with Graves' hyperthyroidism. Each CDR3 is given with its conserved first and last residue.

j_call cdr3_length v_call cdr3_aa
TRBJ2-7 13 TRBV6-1 CASSLGQSKKQYF
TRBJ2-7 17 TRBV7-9 CASTIAGEGLRSYEQYF
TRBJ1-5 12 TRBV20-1 CSARGGSQPQHF
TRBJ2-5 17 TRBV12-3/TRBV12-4 CASSIRLPTVQGETQYF
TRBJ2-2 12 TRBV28 CASRPNAGELFF
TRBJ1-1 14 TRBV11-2 CASSPRWVNTEAFF
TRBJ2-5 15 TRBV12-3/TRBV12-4 CASSNTGGREETQYF
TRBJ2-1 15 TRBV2 CASTLGSDSYNEQFF
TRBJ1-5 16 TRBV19 CASSARRRGLNQPQHF
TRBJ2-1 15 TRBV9 CASSAGLAGDNEQFF
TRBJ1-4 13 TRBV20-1 CSARDWGREKLFF
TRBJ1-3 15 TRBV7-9 CASSLVPRSGNTIYF
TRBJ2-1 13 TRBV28 CASSLLGDRKQFF
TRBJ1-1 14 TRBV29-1 CSVYTGTGGTEAFF
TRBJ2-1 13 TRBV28 CASSTPGYNEQFF
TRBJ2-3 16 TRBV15 CATSRRLAGGGDTQYF
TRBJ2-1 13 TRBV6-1 CASSEALSLGQFF